The 4 T cell receptor beta chains given below trace back to one sample, sequenced in a study of blood T cell repertoires in COVID-19. Method: immunoSEQ multiplex PCR; TCRdb's copy keeps in-frame clones and lacks some. The sample carries 150,000 to 190,000 clones, 70% to 90% recorded once. Source material: peripheral blood. The receptor source for this set is a woman aged 65 to 85 with acute or convalescent COVID-19.

The V gene is TRBV11-3, the J gene TRBJ1-6, with 9 bases matching TRBD1. This CDR3 comprises 16 residues. The V segment lost 1 base and the J segment 7 bases; nucleotides outside the gene matches: 5. Germline V lookup: CDR1 SGHNT, CDR2 YENEEA. This chain's CDR3 is CASSLGGTGRNSPLHF. As DNA, the CDR3 is TGTGCCAGCAGCTTAGGGGGGACAGGGAGGAATTCACCCCTCCACTTT.

V is TRBV2 and J is TRBJ2-7, with D maybe TRBD1 (6 bases). This CDR3 is 15 amino acids long. CDR1 and CDR2 (germline): SNHLY, FYNNEI. The V gene lost 2 bases and the J gene lost 3 bases, with 14 bases spanning the gap. CDR3 nucleotide sequence: TGTGCCAGCAGTGAATCGTCGACAGGACACTACGAGCAGTACTTC. Translation gives CASSESSTGHYEQYF.

The J gene is TRBJ2-3, the V gene TRBV7-8, with 7 positions matching TRBD1. V lost 6 bases and J lost 4; bases outside the gene matches: 13. This CDR3 has 16 residues. Germline V gene lookup returns CDR1 SGHVS and CDR2 FQNEAQ. The CDR3 nucleotides are TGTGCCAGCAGACCCTACAGGGGAGTGGGGTCAGATACGCAGTATTTT. Amino acids: CASRPYRGVGSDTQYF.

The genes are TRBV5-1 and TRBJ2-7; possible D gene TRBD1, 6 bases. The CDR3 contains 13 residues. The V gene lost 5 bases and the J gene lost 3 bases, with 12 bases spanning the gap. Germline assignment: CDR1 SGHRS and CDR2 YFSETQ. CDR3 in DNA: TGCGCCAGCAGGAGACAGGCTGACTACGAGCAGTACTTC. It is translated as CASRRQADYEQYF.